The source of this T cell receptor beta chain is a study of control samples from healthy donors and cancer patients. Repertoires were generated with immunoSEQ multiplex PCR, while TCRdb's copy carries only in-frame clones and drops some. The data contain 25,000 to 35,000 clones, 87% of them singletons. This CDR3 spans 15 amino acids. J gave up 2 bases and V 2 bases, and 3 bases lay outside the gene matches. The germline V gene encodes CDR1 LGHDT and CDR2 YNNKEL (reference sequence). The receptor was derived from a woman in her thirties or forties with lung cancer. The sample taken for sequencing was PBMCs. The chain carries TRBV3-1 (or the pseudogene TRBV3-2) and TRBJ2-3; TRBD1 aligns across 8 bases. In DNA, the CDR3 is TGTGCCAGCAGCCAAATCCAGGGGGCCACAGATACGCAGTATTTT. Encoded protein: CASSQIQGATDTQYF.